A single sample gave rise to the 14 T cell receptor beta chains below, sequenced in a study of blood T cell repertoires in COVID-19. The table came from immunoSEQ multiplex PCR; TCRdb's copy has only in-frame clones and leaves some out. This sample has 91,000 or so clones; around 90% occur once, and the top ten carry just under 4%. Sequenced material: peripheral blood. All receptors derive from a woman aged 50 to 60 in a cohort sampled during active COVID-19.

The rearrangement uses TRBV7-3 and TRBJ2-1; 8 bases line up with TRBD1. There are 15 residues in the CDR3. With V trimmed by 5 bases and J by 5 bases, 8 bases remained unmatched. Germline CDR1 SGHTA, CDR2 FQGTGA. CDR3 sequence reads: CASSLNGQGNNEQFF. Here the CDR3 DNA reads TGTGCCAGCAGCCTAAACGGACAGGGTAACAATGAGCAGTTCTTC.

The V call is TRBV2, the J call TRBJ1-1; D not resolved. The CDR3 is 14 residues long. Germline CDR1 is SNHLY and CDR2 is FYNNEI. Deletions cut 7 bases from V and 5 bases from J, with 17 bases between. The CDR3 DNA follows: TGTGCCAGCATCAGAGGCGGGGAAGGGACTGAAGCTTTCTTT. Its protein is CASIRGGEGTEAFF.

This clone was counted once. The V and J genes are TRBV7-9 and TRBJ1-4; D not resolved. Trimming took 1 base from V and 8 from J, leaving 14 bases between them. The V gene's germline CDR1 is SEHNR and CDR2 FQNEAQ (reference sequence). This CDR3 has 15 residues. The CDR3 is CASSLGSRLEEKLFF. CDR3 in DNA: TGTGCCAGCAGCTTAGGAAGCCGTCTTGAGGAAAAACTGTTTTTT.

The rearrangement links TRBV27 to TRBJ2-1; possibly TRBD2 for D (5 bases). CDR3 length: 16 residues. Germline-derived CDR1 and CDR2 are MNHEY and SMNVEV (reference sequence). V was pared by 2 bases and J by 3 bases, with 14 bases between. CDR3 sequence (DNA): TGTGCCAGCAGTTTAAGGACTCTATCATTCTACAATGAGCAGTTCTTC. This gives the protein CASSLRTLSFYNEQFF.

The chain joins TRBV10-3 to TRBJ2-5; D ambiguous. The germline gives CDR1 ENHRY, CDR2 SYGVKD. The CDR3 extends over 11 amino acids. The V end was cut by 2 bases, the J end by 7 bases, with 5 bases between. This CDR3 is CAISEGVTQYF. The CDR3 DNA reads TGTGCCATCAGTGAGGGAGTGACCCAGTACTTC.

J is TRBJ2-1 and V is TRBV2; 12 bases fit TRBD2. The V gene's germline CDR1 is SNHLY and CDR2 FYNNEI. V was pared by 6 bases and J by 3 bases, with 3 bases of the junction left unmatched. The CDR3 contains 15 residues. CDR3 sequence (DNA): TGTGCCAGCAGGGAGACTAGCGGGGGCTACAATGAGCAGTTCTTC. It specifies CASRETSGGYNEQFF.

The chain uses TRBV7-8 and TRBJ2-7; TRBD1 matches at 7 bases. Germline lookup yields CDR1 SGHVS and CDR2 FQNEAQ. Germline trimming cut 1 base from V and 2 bases from J; bases unmatched to any gene: 17. There are 19 residues in the CDR3. The CDR3 here is CASSLGFGVGTAAAYEQYF. The CDR3 nucleotides read TGTGCCAGCAGCTTAGGGTTTGGTGTTGGGACAGCAGCCGCCTACGAGCAGTACTTC.

The rearrangement joins TRBV6-6 to TRBJ2-5; D possibly corresponds to TRBD1 (5 bases). Germline assignment: CDR1 MNHNY and CDR2 SVGAGI (reference sequence). This CDR3 has 15 residues. V was clipped by 0 bases and J by 6 bases, with 14 bases between them. The CDR3 loop reads CASSYSTPPGKTQYF. The CDR3 coding sequence is TGTGCCAGCAGTTACTCGACTCCCCCAGGGAAGACCCAGTACTTC.

The rearrangement uses TRBV7-9 and TRBJ2-7; 9 positions agree with TRBD1. CDR1 and CDR2 from the germline V gene are SEHNR and FQNEAQ (reference sequence). There are 14 residues in the CDR3. Trimming cost V 5 bases and J 2 bases; bases outside gene matches: 4. This CDR3 is CASSQYRGPYEQYF. CDR3 nucleotides: TGTGCCAGCAGCCAATACAGGGGGCCCTACGAGCAGTACTTC.

In this sample, this clone turned up once. The chain links TRBV6-2 or TRBV6-3 to TRBJ1-4, with 8 bases that match TRBD1. Germline V gene lookup returns CDR1 MNHEY and CDR2 SVGEGT. With V trimmed by 5 bases and J by 8 bases, 7 bases remained unmatched. This CDR3 is built from 14 residues. The CDR3 sequence is CASSSGRGREKLFF. DNA of the CDR3: TGTGCCAGCAGTAGCGGCAGGGGGCGAGAAAAACTGTTTTTT.

This clone was detected only once. The V and J genes are TRBV2 and TRBJ2-7, with 9 bases matching TRBD1. The germline gives CDR1 SNHLY, CDR2 FYNNEI. The CDR3 is made up of 17 amino acids. After removal of 7 bases from V and 4 bases from J, the junction contained 17 bases not matched to a gene. The CDR3 region is CASTATGGARVKYEQYF. For the CDR3, the DNA is TGTGCCAGCACGGCTACAGGGGGCGCGCGTGTTAAGTACGAGCAGTACTTC.

The chain recombines TRBV6-5 with TRBJ2-5; 10 nucleotides match TRBD1. V lost 6 bases, J lost 5 bases, and 6 bases stayed unmatched. Germline values: CDR1 MNHEY, CDR2 SVGAGI. The CDR3 covers 14 residues. CDR3 nucleotide sequence: TGTGCCAGCAGCCCGACAGGGGGCTTGGAGACCCAGTACTTC. It yields the protein CASSPTGGLETQYF.

The genes are TRBV27 and TRBJ2-5; 8 bases are shared with TRBD1. The CDR3 loop spans 13 amino acids. CDR1 is MNHEY and CDR2 is SMNVEV in the germline V gene (reference sequence). Losses at the gene ends were 4 bases for V and 6 bases for J; bases not matched to a gene: 4. CDR3 in amino acids: CASSSGQGQTQYF. CDR3 coding DNA: TGTGCCAGCAGTTCTGGACAGGGACAGACCCAGTACTTC.

The V call is TRBV28, the J call TRBJ1-5, with 7 bases identical to TRBD1. This CDR3 contains 19 residues. V shed 2 bases and J 3 bases; nucleotides not matched to a gene: 16. CDR1 and CDR2 (germline): MDHEN, SYDVKM. The CDR3, as DNA: TGTGCCAGCAGTTTACGCATGGGAGCCAGGGGACAGATCAATCAGCCCCAGCATTTT. Translation gives CASSLRMGARGQINQPQHF.